This T cell receptor (beta chain) was sequenced during a study of PD-1 blockade in classical Hodgkin lymphoma. The time point was: cycle 4 day 1 (C4D1), after more than five weeks of nivolumab. All patients relapsed after autologous stem cell transplantation, and brentuximab vedotin exposure varied. Responses achieved at best were complete response, partial response or progressive disease. A note on this clone: Its antigen remains unidentified.

Sequencing used immunoSEQ multiplex PCR; TCRdb keeps in-frame clones, though not all of them. The sample lists fewer than 35,000 clones; around 80% were seen once. V lost 1 base and J lost 4; bases outside the gene matches: 12. The CDR3 totals 18 residues. The germline gives CDR1 SGDLS, CDR2 YYNGEE. General study findings and limits: The baseline diversity of complete responders showed similarity to that of newly diagnosed patients. Diminished baseline TCR diversity has been reported in newly diagnosed patients relative to healthy donors.

The chain uses TRBV9 and TRBJ2-1; 9 nucleotides line up with TRBD2. The TCR sequence derives from a human donor with classical Hodgkin lymphoma. The material sequenced was peripheral blood mononuclear cells (PBMCs), taken before the fourth cycle of nivolumab. This CDR3 reads CASSVPSLPSGTYNEQFF. In nucleotides, the CDR3 is TGTGCCAGCAGCGTACCCTCTCTGCCTAGCGGGACATACAATGAGCAGTTCTTC.